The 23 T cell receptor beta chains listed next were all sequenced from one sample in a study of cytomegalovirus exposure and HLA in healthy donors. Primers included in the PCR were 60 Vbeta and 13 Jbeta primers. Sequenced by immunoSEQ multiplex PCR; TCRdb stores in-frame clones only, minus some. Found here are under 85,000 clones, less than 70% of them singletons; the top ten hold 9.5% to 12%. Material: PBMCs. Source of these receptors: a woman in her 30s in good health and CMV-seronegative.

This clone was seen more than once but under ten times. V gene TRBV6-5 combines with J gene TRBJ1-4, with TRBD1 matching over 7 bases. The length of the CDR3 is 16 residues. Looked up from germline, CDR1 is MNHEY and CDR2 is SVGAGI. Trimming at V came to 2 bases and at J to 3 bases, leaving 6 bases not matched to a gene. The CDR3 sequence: CASSYNRQGSNEKLFF. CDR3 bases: TGTGCCAGCAGTTACAATCGACAGGGATCTAATGAAAAACTGTTTTTT.

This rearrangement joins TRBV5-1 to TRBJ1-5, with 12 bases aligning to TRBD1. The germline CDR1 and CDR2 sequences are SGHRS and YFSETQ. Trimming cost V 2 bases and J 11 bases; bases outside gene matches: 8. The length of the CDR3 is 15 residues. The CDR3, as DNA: TGCGCCAGCAGCTTTGGGGGGACAGGGGGCGAGGCCCAGCATTTT. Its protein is CASSFGGTGGEAQHF.

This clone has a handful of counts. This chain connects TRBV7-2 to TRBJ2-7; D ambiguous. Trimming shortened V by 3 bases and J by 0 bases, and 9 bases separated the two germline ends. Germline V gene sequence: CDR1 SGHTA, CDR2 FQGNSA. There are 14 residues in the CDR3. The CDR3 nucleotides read TGTGCCAGCAGCTTCGACCCTAGCTCCTACGAGCAGTACTTC. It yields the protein CASSFDPSSYEQYF.

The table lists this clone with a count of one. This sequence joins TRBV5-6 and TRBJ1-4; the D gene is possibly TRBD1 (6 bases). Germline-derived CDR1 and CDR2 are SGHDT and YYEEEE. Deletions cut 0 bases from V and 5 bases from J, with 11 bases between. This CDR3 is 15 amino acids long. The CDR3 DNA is TGTGCCAGCAGCTTGGTCGGCAGGGGAAATGAAAAACTGTTTTTT. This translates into CASSLVGRGNEKLFF. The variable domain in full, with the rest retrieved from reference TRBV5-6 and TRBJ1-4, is DAGVTQSPTHLIKTRGQQVTLRCSPKSGHDTVSWYQQALGQGPQFIFQYYEEEERQRGNFPDRFSGHQFPNYSSELNVNALLLGDSALYLCASSLVGRGNEKLFFGSGTQLSVL.

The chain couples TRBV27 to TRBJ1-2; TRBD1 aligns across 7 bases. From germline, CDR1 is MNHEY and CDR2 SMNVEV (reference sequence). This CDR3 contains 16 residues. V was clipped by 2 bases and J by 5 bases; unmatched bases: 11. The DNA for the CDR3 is TGTGCCAGCAGTTTAACCAACAGGGGATCGAGATATGGCTACACCTTC. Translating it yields CASSLTNRGSRYGYTF.

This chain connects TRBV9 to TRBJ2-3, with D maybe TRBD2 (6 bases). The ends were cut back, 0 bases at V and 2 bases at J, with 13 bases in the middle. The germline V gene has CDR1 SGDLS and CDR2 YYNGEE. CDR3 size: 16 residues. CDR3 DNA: TGTGCCAGCAGCGTAGCGCTTAGCGGTTTCACAGATACGCAGTATTTT. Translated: CASSVALSGFTDTQYF.

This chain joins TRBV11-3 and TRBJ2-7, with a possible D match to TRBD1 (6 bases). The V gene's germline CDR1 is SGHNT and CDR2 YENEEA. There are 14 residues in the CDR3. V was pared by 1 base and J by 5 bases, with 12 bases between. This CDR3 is CASSLGPPGDEQYF. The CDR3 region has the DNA TGTGCCAGCAGCTTAGGGCCACCAGGGGACGAGCAGTACTTC.

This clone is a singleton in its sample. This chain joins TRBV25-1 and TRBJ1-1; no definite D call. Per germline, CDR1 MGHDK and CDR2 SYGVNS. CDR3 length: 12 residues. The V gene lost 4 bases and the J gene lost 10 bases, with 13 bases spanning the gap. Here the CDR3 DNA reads TGTGCCAGCAGTGCTGAACTCCTGAGAGCTTTCTTT. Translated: CASSAELLRAFF. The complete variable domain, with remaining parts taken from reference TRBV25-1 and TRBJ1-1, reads EADIYQTPRYLVIGTGKKITLECSQTMGHDKMYWYQQDPGMELHLIHYSYGVNSTEKGDLSSESTVSRIRTEHFPLTLESARPSHTSQYLCASSAELLRAFFGQGTRLTVV.

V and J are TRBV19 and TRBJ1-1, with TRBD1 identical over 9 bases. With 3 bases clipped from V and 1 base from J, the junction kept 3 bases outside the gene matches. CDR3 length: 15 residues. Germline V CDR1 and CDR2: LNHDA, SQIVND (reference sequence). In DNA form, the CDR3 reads TGTGCCAGTAGTATGTCGACAGGGGGGAACACTGAAGCTTTCTTT. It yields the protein CASSMSTGGNTEAFF.

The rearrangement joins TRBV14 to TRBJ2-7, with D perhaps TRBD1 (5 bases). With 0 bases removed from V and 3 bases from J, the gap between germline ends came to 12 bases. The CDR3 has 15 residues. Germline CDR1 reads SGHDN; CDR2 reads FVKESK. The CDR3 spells CASSQDRWGDYEQYF. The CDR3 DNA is TGTGCCAGCAGCCAAGATCGGTGGGGCGACTACGAGCAGTACTTC.

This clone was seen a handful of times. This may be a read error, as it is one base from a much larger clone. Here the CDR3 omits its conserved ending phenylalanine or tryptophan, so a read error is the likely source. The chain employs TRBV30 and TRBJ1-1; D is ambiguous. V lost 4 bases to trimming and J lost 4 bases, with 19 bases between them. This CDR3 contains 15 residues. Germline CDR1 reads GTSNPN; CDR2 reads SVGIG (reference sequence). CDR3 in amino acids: CAWTPTGVWVTEAFV. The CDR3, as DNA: TGTGCCTGGACCCCTACCGGGGTCTGGGTCACTGAAGCTTTCGTT.

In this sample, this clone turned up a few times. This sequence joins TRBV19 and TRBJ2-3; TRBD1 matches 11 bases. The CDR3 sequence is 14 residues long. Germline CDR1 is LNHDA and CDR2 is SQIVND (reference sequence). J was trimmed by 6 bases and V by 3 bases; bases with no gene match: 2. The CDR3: CASSMGTGGDTQYF. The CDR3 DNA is TGTGCCAGTAGTATGGGGACAGGGGGGGATACGCAGTATTTT. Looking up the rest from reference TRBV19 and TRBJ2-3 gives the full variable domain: DGGITQSPKYLFRKEGQNVTLSCEQNLNHDAMYWYRQDPGQGLRLIYYSQIVNDFQKGDIAEGYSVSREKKESFPLTVTSAQKNPTAFYLCASSMGTGGDTQYFGPGTRLTVL.

The CDR3 is CSVEHGQMSSGEQYF. The CDR3 nucleotides read TGCAGCGTTGAACATGGACAGATGTCCTCTGGCGAGCAGTACTTC. The chain uses TRBV29-1 and TRBJ2-7; a weak D match, TRBD1 (6 bases). The CDR3 runs to 15 residues. Per germline, CDR1 SQVTM and CDR2 ANQGSEA. With 2 bases removed from V and 6 bases from J, the gap between germline ends came to 20 bases.

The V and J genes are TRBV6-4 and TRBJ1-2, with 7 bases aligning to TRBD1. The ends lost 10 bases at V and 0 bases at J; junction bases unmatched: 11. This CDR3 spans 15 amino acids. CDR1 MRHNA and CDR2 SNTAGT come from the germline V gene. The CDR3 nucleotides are TGTGCCACAAAGACAGGGCACTCGTCTAACTATGGCTACACCTTC. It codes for CATKTGHSSNYGYTF.

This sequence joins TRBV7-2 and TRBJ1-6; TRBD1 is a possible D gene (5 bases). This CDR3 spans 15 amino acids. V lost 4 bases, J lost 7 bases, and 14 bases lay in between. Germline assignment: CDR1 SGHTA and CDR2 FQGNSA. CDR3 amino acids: CASSSIPTGNSPLHF. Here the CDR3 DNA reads TGTGCCAGCAGCTCGATTCCAACAGGAAATTCACCCCTCCACTTT.

CDR3 sequence: CASSSYGTGYATNEKLFF. Written as DNA, the CDR3 is TGTGCCAGCAGCTCATACGGGACAGGGTATGCAACTAATGAAAAACTGTTTTTT. The chain joins TRBV5-4 to TRBJ1-4; 9 bases map to TRBD1. V lost 3 bases, J lost 0 bases, and 9 bases stayed unmatched. Per the germline V gene, CDR1 is SGHNT and CDR2 is YYREEE (reference sequence). The CDR3 is 18 amino acids.

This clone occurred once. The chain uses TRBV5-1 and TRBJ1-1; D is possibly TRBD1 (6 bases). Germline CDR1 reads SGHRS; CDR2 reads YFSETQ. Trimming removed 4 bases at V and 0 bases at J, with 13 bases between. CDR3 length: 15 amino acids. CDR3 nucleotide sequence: TGCGCCAGCAGCCTATCAGGGGTTATGAACACTGAAGCTTTCTTT. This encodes CASSLSGVMNTEAFF.

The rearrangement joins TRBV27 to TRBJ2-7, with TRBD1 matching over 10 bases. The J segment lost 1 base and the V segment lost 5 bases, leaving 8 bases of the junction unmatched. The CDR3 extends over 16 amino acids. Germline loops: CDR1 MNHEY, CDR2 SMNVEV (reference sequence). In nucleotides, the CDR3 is TGTGCCAGCAGTCTTAGACAGGGGGCTTCTTCCTACGAGCAGTACTTC. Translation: CASSLRQGASSYEQYF.

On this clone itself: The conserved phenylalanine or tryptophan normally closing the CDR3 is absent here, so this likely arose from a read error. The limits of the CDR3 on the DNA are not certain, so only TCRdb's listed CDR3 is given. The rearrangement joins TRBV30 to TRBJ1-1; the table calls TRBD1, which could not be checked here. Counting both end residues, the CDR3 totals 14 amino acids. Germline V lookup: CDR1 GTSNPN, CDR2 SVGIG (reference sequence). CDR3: CAWSGQGLGTEALV.

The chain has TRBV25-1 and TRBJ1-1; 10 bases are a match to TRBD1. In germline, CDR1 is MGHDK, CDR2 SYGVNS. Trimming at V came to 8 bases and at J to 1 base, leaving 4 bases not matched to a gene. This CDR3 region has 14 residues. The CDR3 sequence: CASGDRGGNTEAFF. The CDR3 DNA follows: TGTGCCAGCGGGGACAGGGGCGGGAACACTGAAGCTTTCTTT.

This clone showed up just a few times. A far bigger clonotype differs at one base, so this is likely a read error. CDR3 in DNA: TGCGCCAGCAGCGCTCGGGGAAACACTGAAGCTTTCTTT. Translation: CASSARGNTEAFF. J is TRBJ1-1 and V is TRBV4-1, with D hard to call. This CDR3 has 13 amino acids. Trimming removed 5 bases at V and 2 bases at J, with 9 bases between. Germline-derived CDR1 and CDR2 are MGHRA and YSYEKL.

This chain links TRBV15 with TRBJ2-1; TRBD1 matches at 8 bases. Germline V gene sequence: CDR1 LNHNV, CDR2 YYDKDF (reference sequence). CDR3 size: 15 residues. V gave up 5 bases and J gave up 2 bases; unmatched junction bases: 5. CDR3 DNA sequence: TGTGCCACCAGCGACAGGGGTCTTACCTACAATGAGCAGTTCTTC. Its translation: CATSDRGLTYNEQFF. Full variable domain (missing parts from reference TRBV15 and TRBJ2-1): DAMVIQNPRYQVTQFGKPVTLSCSQTLNHNVMYWYQQKSSQAPKLLFHYYDKDFNNEADTPDNFQSRRPNTSFCFLDIRSPGLGDTAMYLCATSDRGLTYNEQFFGPGTRLTVL.

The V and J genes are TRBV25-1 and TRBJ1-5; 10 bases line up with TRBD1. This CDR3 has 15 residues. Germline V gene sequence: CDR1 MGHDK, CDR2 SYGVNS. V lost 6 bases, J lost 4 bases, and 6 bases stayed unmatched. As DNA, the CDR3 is TGTGCCAGCAGCCCTCCGGGACAGGGGAATCAGCCCCAGCATTTT. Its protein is CASSPPGQGNQPQHF.